This is a list of T cell receptor beta chains from one sample in a study of T cells expressing NK-cell markers. From the 5' RACE reads, TCRdb lists one entry per CDR3 protein and no DNA. Its clone listing holds over 350,000 distinct CDR3 sequences. The sample consisted of blood T cells: a sorted CD56 or NKG2C T cell subset, CD4+ or CD8+ T cells, or bulk PBMC T cells (not recorded which). The receptors originated from a woman aged 45-65 years in good health. The CDR3 runs from the conserved cysteine through the conserved F or W. The order of the fields is J gene, CDR3 length, V gene, CDR3 protein.

J gene: TRBJ2-5; CDR3 length: 14; V gene: TRBV6-2/TRBV6-3; CDR3 protein: CASSKGQPGETQYF
J gene: TRBJ2-3; CDR3 length: 12; V gene: TRBV29-1; CDR3 protein: CSATDGTDTQYF
J gene: TRBJ2-1; CDR3 length: 15; V gene: TRBV5-1; CDR3 protein: CASSLAGTSWNEQFF
J gene: TRBJ1-2; CDR3 length: 13; V gene: TRBV6-5; CDR3 protein: CASSAGGLYGYTF
J gene: TRBJ2-5; CDR3 length: 16; V gene: TRBV5-1; CDR3 protein: CASSLRTGQGGETQYF
J gene: TRBJ2-2; CDR3 length: 14; V gene: TRBV11-2; CDR3 protein: CASKWTDLTGELFF
J gene: TRBJ2-1; CDR3 length: 15; V gene: TRBV7-3; CDR3 protein: CASSLTGTAYNEQFF
J gene: TRBJ2-1; CDR3 length: 15; V gene: TRBV7-2; CDR3 protein: CASSLAANPRNEQFF
J gene: TRBJ2-3; CDR3 length: 13; V gene: TRBV7-2; CDR3 protein: CASSFEPRVTQYF
J gene: TRBJ1-2; CDR3 length: 14; V gene: TRBV3-1; CDR3 protein: CASSLLRRSGGYTF
J gene: TRBJ2-3; CDR3 length: 17; V gene: TRBV5-1; CDR3 protein: CASSLAGLAGSGDTQYF
J gene: TRBJ2-3; CDR3 length: 15; V gene: TRBV6-5; CDR3 protein: CASRELAADTDTQYF
J gene: TRBJ2-1; CDR3 length: 14; V gene: TRBV5-1; CDR3 protein: CASRREGQYNEQFF
J gene: TRBJ2-5; CDR3 length: 17; V gene: TRBV20-1; CDR3 protein: CSARALGQQIPGETQYF
J gene: TRBJ2-7; CDR3 length: 15; V gene: TRBV20-1; CDR3 protein: CSASPRTSALYEQYF
J gene: TRBJ2-3; CDR3 length: 15; V gene: TRBV6-5; CDR3 protein: CASSPLAASTDTQYF
J gene: TRBJ2-1; CDR3 length: 14; V gene: TRBV7-9; CDR3 protein: CASSQTRSPVEQFF
J gene: TRBJ2-1; CDR3 length: 18; V gene: TRBV7-9; CDR3 protein: CASSLEYRLIGDYNEQFF
J gene: TRBJ2-1; CDR3 length: 16; V gene: TRBV15; CDR3 protein: CATSRAPRGRGNEQFF
J gene: TRBJ1-3; CDR3 length: 15; V gene: TRBV4-1; CDR3 protein: CASSQGRTGVNTIYF
J gene: TRBJ2-5; CDR3 length: 13; V gene: TRBV29-1; CDR3 protein: CSVGAERQETQYF
J gene: TRBJ2-1; CDR3 length: 12; V gene: TRBV25-1; CDR3 protein: CATRGSYNEQFF
J gene: TRBJ1-2; CDR3 length: 13; V gene: TRBV20-1; CDR3 protein: CSATTGVRYGYTF
J gene: TRBJ2-3; CDR3 length: 15; V gene: TRBV5-1; CDR3 protein: CASDNGPGEADTQYF
J gene: TRBJ1-4; CDR3 length: 13; V gene: TRBV5-1; CDR3 protein: CASSRTFNEKLFF
J gene: TRBJ2-1; CDR3 length: 19; V gene: TRBV9; CDR3 protein: CASSVGSDRLAGIYNEQFF
J gene: TRBJ2-3; CDR3 length: 16; V gene: TRBV29-1; CDR3 protein: CSAGGTSGSIRDTQYF
J gene: TRBJ2-3; CDR3 length: 17; V gene: TRBV7-2; CDR3 protein: CASSLDSTSGRVYTQYF
J gene: TRBJ2-1; CDR3 length: 13; V gene: TRBV20-1; CDR3 protein: CSASPARDNEQFF
J gene: TRBJ2-7; CDR3 length: 14; V gene: TRBV16; CDR3 protein: CASSHGTGFYEQYF
J gene: TRBJ1-1; CDR3 length: 16; V gene: TRBV20-1; CDR3 protein: CSARGVGQGARTEAFF
J gene: TRBJ2-1; CDR3 length: 15; V gene: TRBV24-1; CDR3 protein: CATRGSRDNHNEQFF
J gene: TRBJ2-7; CDR3 length: 14; V gene: TRBV3-1; CDR3 protein: CASSQGGGPYEQYF
J gene: TRBJ2-2; CDR3 length: 16; V gene: TRBV7-2; CDR3 protein: CASSLARAVLAGELFF
J gene: TRBJ2-7; CDR3 length: 16; V gene: TRBV3-1; CDR3 protein: CASSQAGTHNNYEQYF
J gene: TRBJ2-1; CDR3 length: 12; V gene: TRBV12-3/TRBV12-4; CDR3 protein: CASKGTNFEQFF
J gene: TRBJ2-1; CDR3 length: 12; V gene: TRBV10-1; CDR3 protein: CASSDNRREQFF
J gene: TRBJ1-5; CDR3 length: 14; V gene: TRBV6-2/TRBV6-3; CDR3 protein: CASSYGQSNQPQHF
J gene: TRBJ2-1; CDR3 length: 13; V gene: TRBV6-2/TRBV6-3; CDR3 protein: CASSYQEINEQFF
J gene: TRBJ1-1; CDR3 length: 12; V gene: TRBV5-6; CDR3 protein: CASSRGPAEAFF
J gene: TRBJ2-5; CDR3 length: 15; V gene: TRBV20-1; CDR3 protein: CSARNSRTSQETQYF
J gene: TRBJ2-1; CDR3 length: 17; V gene: TRBV7-6; CDR3 protein: CASSRGGGRARWGEQFF
J gene: TRBJ1-1; CDR3 length: 15; V gene: TRBV5-1; CDR3 protein: CASSLVEGMNTEAFF
J gene: TRBJ2-1; CDR3 length: 13; V gene: TRBV7-3; CDR3 protein: CASSSPSVGEQFF
J gene: TRBJ2-2; CDR3 length: 15; V gene: TRBV7-9; CDR3 protein: CASSAKSVATGELFF
J gene: TRBJ2-5; CDR3 length: 12; V gene: TRBV20-1; CDR3 protein: CSAVGQQETQYF
J gene: TRBJ2-3; CDR3 length: 17; V gene: TRBV15; CDR3 protein: CATSSLSERERGDTQYF
J gene: TRBJ1-1; CDR3 length: 11; V gene: TRBV28; CDR3 protein: CASSEQTEAFF
J gene: TRBJ1-2; CDR3 length: 17; V gene: TRBV4-1; CDR3 protein: CASSPLGGRDYNYGYTF
J gene: TRBJ2-4; CDR3 length: 15; V gene: TRBV7-2; CDR3 protein: CASRQAGLRQNIQYF
J gene: TRBJ2-5; CDR3 length: 16; V gene: TRBV14; CDR3 protein: CASSQGPLAGIETQYF
J gene: TRBJ1-1; CDR3 length: 15; V gene: TRBV12-3/TRBV12-4; CDR3 protein: CASSFSVAGLGEAFF
J gene: TRBJ2-3; CDR3 length: 15; V gene: TRBV27; CDR3 protein: CATSSWVGPRDTQYF
J gene: TRBJ1-1; CDR3 length: 13; V gene: TRBV14; CDR3 protein: CASRRGISTEAFF
J gene: TRBJ2-2; CDR3 length: 17; V gene: TRBV25-1; CDR3 protein: CASSGSGQYSNTGELFF
J gene: TRBJ2-1; CDR3 length: 14; V gene: TRBV11-2; CDR3 protein: CASTVGGADNEQFF
J gene: TRBJ2-2; CDR3 length: 14; V gene: TRBV5-1; CDR3 protein: CASSLIENTGELFF
J gene: TRBJ2-1; CDR3 length: 15; V gene: TRBV4-1; CDR3 protein: CASSQIRNLGNEQFF